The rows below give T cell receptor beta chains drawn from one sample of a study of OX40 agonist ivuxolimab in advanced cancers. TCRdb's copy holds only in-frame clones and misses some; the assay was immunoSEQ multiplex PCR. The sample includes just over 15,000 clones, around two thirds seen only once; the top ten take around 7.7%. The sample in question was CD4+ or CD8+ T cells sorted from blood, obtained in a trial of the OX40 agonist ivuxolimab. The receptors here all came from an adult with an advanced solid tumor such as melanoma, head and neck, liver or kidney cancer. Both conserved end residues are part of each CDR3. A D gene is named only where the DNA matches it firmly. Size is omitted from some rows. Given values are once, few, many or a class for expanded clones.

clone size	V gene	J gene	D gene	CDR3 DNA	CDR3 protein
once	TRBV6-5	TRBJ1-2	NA	TGTGCCAGCATCGACCAGGGCGGATACTATGGCTACACCTTC	CASIDQGGYYGYTF
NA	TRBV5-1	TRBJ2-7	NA	TGCGCCAGCAGCCTACAGGACTACTCCTACGAGCAGTACTTC	CASSLQDYSYEQYF
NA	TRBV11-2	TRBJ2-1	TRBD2	TGTGCCAGCAGCTACCTAGCGGGGGGGCCATCGAGTGAGCAGTTCTTC	CASSYLAGGPSSEQFF
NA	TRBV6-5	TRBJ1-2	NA	TGTGCCAGCAGCGGACTGACATATGGCTACACCTTC	CASSGLTYGYTF
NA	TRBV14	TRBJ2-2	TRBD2	TGTGCCAGCAGAAAAGCGGGGGGGCTCACCGGGGAGCTGTTTTTT	CASRKAGGLTGELFF
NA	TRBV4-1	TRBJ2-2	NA	TGCGCCAGCAGCATAGGGCCAGGGCCCACCGGGGAGCTGTTTTTT	CASSIGPGPTGELFF
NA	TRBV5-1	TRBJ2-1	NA	TGCGCCAGCAGCTTACAGGGATCTCAGTTCTTC	CASSLQGSQFF
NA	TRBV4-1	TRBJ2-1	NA	TGCGCCAGCAGCCAAGCAAGCGGAGCTTACAATGAGCAGTTCTTC	CASSQASGAYNEQFF
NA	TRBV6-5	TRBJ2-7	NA	TGTGCCAGCAGTTACACGGGGCGGGAGCAGTACTTC	CASSYTGREQYF
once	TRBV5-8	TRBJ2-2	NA	TGTGCCAGCAGCTGGGGGCGTGGCACCGGGGAGCTGTTTTTT	CASSWGRGTGELFF
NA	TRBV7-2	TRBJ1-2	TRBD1	TGTGCCAGCAGCTTCAAGACAGGGTTTGGCTACACCTTC	CASSFKTGFGYTF
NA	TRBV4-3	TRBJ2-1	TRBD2	TGCGCCAGCAGCCAAGATACCAGCGGGGTCAATGAGCAGTTCTTC	CASSQDTSGVNEQFF
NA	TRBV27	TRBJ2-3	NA	TGTGCCAGCAGGGCCGGGGAATGGGGGACAGATACGCAGTATTTT	CASRAGEWGTDTQYF
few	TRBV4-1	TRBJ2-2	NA	TGCGCCAGCAGCCTTAGAACAGGGACCGGGGAGCTGTTTTTT	CASSLRTGTGELFF
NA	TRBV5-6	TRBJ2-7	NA	TGTGCCAGCAGCTTTAGGGTGGCCTGGTACGAGCAGTACTTC	CASSFRVAWYEQYF
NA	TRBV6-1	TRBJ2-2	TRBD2	TGTGCCAGCAGTGCCCTCCTAGCGGGAGACACCGGGGAGCTGTTTTTT	CASSALLAGDTGELFF
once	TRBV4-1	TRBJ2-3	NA	TGCGCCAGCAGCCAAGAGCCCAAAAGCACGCGGGCTCGAACAGATACGCAGTATTTT	CASSQEPKSTRARTDTQYF
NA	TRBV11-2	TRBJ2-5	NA	TGTGCCAGCAGCCCGGGACCCCGGGAGACCCAGTACTTC	CASSPGPRETQYF
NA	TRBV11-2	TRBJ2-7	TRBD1	TGTGCCAGCAGCTTAGGGACAGGAGCCTACGAGCAGTACTTC	CASSLGTGAYEQYF
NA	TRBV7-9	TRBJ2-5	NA	TGTGCCAGCAGCGGGGATTGGAAGACCCAGTACTTC	CASSGDWKTQYF
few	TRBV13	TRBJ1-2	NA	TGTGCCAGCAGCTTGGTCGATAACTATGGCTACACCTTC	CASSLVDNYGYTF
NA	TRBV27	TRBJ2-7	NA	TGTGCCAGCAGCCGGGACGGACGAGGTTACGAGCAGTACTTC	CASSRDGRGYEQYF
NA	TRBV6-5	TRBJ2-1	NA	TGTGCCAGCAGAATATCTTATGAGCAGTTCTTC	CASRISYEQFF